This record covers a single TCR beta chain. Method: immunoSEQ multiplex PCR; TCRdb's copy keeps in-frame clones and lacks some. The sample shows about 120,000 clones, around 87% of them seen only once. This specimen belongs to a study of blood T cell repertoires in COVID-19. Study-level information: Acute-phase and convalescent COVID-19 samples originated in the United States, Italy and Spain.

CDR1 MDHEN and CDR2 SYDVKM come from the germline V gene. Deletions cut 4 bases from V and 7 bases from J, with 16 bases between. CDR3 length: 15 amino acids. V gene TRBV28 combines with J gene TRBJ1-4; D is perhaps TRBD1 (6 bases). This TCR was sampled from a woman in her sixties or seventies with acute or convalescent COVID-19. Sequenced material: peripheral blood. The CDR3 sequence: CASSSGGQGSEKLFF. The CDR3 DNA reads TGTGCCAGCAGTTCCGGCGGCCAGGGGTCTGAAAAACTGTTTTTT.